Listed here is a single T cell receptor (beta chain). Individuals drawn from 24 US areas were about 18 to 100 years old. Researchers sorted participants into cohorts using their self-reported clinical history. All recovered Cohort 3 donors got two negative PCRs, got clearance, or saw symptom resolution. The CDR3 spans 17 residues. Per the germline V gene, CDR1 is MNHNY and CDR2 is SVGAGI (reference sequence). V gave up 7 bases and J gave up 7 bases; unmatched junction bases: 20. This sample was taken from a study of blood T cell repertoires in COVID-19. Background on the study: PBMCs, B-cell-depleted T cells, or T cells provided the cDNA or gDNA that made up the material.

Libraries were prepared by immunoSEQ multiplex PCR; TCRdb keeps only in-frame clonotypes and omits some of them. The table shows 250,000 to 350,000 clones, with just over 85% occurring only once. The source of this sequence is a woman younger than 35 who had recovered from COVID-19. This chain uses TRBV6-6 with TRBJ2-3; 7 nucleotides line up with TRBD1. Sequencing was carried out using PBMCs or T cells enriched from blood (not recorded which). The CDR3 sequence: CASIRSSLGGAGYTQYF. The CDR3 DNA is TGTGCCAGCATTCGGAGTAGTCTAGGGGGCGCGGGTTATACGCAGTATTTT.